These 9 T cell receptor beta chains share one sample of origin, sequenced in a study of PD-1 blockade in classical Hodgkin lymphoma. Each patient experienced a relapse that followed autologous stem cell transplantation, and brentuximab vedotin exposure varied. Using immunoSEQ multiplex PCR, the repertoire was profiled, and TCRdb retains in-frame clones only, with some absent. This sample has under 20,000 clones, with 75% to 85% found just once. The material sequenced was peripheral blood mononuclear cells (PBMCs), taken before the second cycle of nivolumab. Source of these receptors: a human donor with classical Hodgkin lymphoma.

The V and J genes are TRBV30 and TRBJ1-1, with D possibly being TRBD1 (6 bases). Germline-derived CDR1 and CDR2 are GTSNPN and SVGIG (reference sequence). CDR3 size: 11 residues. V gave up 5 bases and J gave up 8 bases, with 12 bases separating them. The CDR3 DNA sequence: TGTGCCTGGGGGGGGGCGGAGGAAGCTTTCTTT. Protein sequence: CAWGGAEEAFF.

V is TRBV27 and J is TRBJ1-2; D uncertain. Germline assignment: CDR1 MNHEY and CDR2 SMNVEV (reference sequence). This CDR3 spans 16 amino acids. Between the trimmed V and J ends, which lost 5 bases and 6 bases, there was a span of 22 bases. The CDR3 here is CASSPATYKLADGYTF. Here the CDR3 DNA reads TGTGCCAGCAGTCCTGCCACCTATAAACTAGCCGATGGCTACACCTTC.

DNA for the CDR3: TGTGCCAGCAGCTTAGTGGGGACAGCCCATATCCCGCCCCAGCATTTT. It yields the protein CASSLVGTAHIPPQHF. The V and J genes are TRBV7-8 and TRBJ1-5; 7 nucleotides agree with TRBD1. Germline CDR1 SGHVS, CDR2 FQNEAQ. J gave up 9 bases and V 1 base, and 12 bases lay outside the gene matches. The CDR3 is made up of 16 amino acids.

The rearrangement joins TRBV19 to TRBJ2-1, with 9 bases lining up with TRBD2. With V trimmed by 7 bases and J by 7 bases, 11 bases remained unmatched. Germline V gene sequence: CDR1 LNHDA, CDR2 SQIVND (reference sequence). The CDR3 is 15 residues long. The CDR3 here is CASTFGAGGMNEQFF. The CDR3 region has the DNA TGTGCCAGTACCTTCGGGGCGGGGGGGATGAATGAGCAGTTCTTC.

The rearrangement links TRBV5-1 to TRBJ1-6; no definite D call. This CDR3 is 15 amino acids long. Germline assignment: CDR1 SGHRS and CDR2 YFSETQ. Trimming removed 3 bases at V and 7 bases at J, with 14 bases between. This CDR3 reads CASSSHDTKNSPLHF. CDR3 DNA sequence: TGCGCCAGCAGCTCACACGACACCAAGAATTCACCCCTCCACTTT.

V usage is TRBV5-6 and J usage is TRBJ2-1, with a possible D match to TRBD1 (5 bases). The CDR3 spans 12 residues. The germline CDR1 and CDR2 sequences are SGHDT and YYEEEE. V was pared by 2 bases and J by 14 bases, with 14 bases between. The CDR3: CASSLGGQWKFF. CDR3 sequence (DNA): TGTGCCAGCAGCTTAGGCGGACAATGGAAGTTCTTC.

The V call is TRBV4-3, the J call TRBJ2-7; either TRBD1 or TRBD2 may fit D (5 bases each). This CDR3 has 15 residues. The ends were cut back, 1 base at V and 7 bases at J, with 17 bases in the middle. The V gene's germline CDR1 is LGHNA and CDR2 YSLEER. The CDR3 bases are TGCGCCAGCAGCCAAGGGATCCGGGACGGGCGGGAGCAGTACTTC. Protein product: CASSQGIRDGREQYF.

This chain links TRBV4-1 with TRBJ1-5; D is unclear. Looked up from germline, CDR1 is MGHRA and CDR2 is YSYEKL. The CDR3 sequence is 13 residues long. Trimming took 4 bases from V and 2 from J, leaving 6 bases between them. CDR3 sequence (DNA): TGCGCCAGCAGCCTCCAGGGCAATCAGCCCCAGCATTTT. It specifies CASSLQGNQPQHF.

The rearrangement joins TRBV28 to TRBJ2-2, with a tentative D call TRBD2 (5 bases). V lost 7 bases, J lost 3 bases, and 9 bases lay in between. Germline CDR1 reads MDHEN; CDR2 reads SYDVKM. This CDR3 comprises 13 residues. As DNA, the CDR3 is TGTGCCAGCAAACGGGATCACACCGGGGAGCTGTTTTTT. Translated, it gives CASKRDHTGELFF.